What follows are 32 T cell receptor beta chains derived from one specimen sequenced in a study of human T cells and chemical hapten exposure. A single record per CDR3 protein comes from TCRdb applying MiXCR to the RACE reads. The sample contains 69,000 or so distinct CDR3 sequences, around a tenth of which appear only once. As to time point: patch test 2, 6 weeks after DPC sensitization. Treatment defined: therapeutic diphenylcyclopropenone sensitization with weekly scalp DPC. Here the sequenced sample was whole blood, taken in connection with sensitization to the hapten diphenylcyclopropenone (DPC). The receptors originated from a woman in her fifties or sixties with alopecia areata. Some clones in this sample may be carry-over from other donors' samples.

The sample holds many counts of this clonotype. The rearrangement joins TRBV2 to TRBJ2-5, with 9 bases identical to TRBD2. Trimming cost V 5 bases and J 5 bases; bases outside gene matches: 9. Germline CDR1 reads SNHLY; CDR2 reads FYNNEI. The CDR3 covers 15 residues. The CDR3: CASSIEREVGETQYF. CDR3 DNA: TGTGCCAGCAGTATTGAGCGGGAGGTCGGGGAGACCCAGTACTTC.

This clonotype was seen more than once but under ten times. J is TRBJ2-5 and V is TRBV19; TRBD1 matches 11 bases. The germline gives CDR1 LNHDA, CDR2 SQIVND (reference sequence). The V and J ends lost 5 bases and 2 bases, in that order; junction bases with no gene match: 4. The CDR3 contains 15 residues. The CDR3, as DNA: TGTGCCAGTAGTCACCGGGACAGGGGGCAAGAGACCCAGTACTTC. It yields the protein CASSHRDRGQETQYF.

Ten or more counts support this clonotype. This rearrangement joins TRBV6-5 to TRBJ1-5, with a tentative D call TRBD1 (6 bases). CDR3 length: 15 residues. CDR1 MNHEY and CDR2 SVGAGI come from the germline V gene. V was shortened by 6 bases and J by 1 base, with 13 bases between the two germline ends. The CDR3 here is CASRPQGPSNQPQHF. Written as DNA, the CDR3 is TGTGCCAGCAGACCGCAGGGGCCCAGCAATCAGCCCCAGCATTTT.

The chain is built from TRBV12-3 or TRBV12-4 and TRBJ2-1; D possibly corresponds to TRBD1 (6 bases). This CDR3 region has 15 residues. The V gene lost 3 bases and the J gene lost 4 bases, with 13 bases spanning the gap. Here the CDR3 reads CASSLGATSYNEQFF. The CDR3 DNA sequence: TGTGCCAGCAGTTTGGGGGCAACTAGTTACAATGAGCAGTTCTTC.

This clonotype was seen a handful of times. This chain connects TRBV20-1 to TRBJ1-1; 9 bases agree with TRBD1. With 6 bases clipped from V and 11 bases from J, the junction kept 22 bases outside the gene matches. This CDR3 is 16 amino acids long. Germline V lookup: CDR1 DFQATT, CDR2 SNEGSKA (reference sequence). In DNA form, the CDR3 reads TGCAGTGCCGAGCCATCACGGTGGACAGGGGCGAACCGGGCTTTCTTT. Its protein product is CSAEPSRWTGANRAFF.

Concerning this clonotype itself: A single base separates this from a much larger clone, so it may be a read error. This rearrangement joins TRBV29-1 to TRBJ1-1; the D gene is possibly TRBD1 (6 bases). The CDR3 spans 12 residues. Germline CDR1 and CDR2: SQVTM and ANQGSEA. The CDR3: CSAGTPNTGAFF. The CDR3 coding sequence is TGCAGCGCGGGGACACCGAACACTGGAGCTTTCTTT.

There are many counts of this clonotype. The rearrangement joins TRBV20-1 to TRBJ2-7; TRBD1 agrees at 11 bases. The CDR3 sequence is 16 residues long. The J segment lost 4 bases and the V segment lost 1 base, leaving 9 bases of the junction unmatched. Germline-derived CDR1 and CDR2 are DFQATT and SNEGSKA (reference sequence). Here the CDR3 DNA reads TGCAGTGCTAGAGTACCGGGACAGGGGGTCTTTTACGAGCAGTACTTC. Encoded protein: CSARVPGQGVFYEQYF.

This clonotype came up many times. This chain's CDR3 is CASSEGVNYGYTF. The DNA for the CDR3 is TGTGCCAGCAGTGAAGGGGTGAACTATGGCTACACCTTC. V usage is TRBV2 and J usage is TRBJ1-2; unclear D gene. From germline, CDR1 is SNHLY and CDR2 FYNNEI. Trimming stripped 1 base from V and 2 bases from J, with 5 bases between. This CDR3 has 13 residues.

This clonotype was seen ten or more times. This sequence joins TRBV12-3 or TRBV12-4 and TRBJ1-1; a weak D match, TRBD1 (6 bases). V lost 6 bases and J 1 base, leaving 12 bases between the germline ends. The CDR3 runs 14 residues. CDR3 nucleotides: TGTGCCAGCAGGGACGGACAGTGGAACACTGAAGCTTTCTTT. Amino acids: CASRDGQWNTEAFF.

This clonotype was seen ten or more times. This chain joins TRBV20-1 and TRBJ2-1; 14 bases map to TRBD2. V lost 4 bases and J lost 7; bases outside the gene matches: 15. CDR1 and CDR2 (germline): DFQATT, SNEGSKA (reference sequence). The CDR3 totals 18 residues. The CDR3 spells CSAIWTLGGTSGSNEQFF. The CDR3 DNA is TGCAGTGCTATATGGACGTTGGGAGGGACTAGCGGGAGTAATGAGCAGTTCTTC.

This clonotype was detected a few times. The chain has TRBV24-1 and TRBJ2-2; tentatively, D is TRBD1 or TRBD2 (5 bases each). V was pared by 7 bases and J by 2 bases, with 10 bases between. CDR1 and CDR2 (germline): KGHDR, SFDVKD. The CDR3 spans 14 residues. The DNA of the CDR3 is TGTGCCACCAGACCGGGACCAAACACCGGGGAGCTGTTTTTT. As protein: CATRPGPNTGELFF.

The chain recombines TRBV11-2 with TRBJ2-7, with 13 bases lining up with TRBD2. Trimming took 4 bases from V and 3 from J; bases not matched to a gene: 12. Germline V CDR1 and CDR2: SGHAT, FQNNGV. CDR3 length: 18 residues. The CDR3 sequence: CASSSPRTSGRIFYEQYF. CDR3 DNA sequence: TGTGCCAGCAGCTCACCTCGGACTAGCGGGAGAATTTTCTACGAGCAGTACTTC.

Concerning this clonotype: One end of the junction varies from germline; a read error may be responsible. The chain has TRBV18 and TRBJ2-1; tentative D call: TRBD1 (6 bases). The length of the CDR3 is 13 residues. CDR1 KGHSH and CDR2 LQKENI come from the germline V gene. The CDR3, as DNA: TGTGCCAGCTCATCACCAGGGGTGAATGAGCAGTTCTTC. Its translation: CASSSPGVNEQFF.

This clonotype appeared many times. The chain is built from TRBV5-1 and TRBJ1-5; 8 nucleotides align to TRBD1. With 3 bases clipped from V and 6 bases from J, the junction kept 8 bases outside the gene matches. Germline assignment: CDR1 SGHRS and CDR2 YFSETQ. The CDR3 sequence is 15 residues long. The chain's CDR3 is CASSSATGEGQPQHF. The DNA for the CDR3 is TGCGCCAGCAGCTCGGCGACAGGGGAGGGTCAGCCCCAGCATTTT.

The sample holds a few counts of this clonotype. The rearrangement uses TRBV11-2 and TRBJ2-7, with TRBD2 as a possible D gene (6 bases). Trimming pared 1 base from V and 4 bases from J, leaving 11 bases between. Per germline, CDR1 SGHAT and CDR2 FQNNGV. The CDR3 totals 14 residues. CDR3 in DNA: TGTGCCAGCAGCTTAGTTACCGGGGGATACGAGCAGTACTTC. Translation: CASSLVTGGYEQYF.

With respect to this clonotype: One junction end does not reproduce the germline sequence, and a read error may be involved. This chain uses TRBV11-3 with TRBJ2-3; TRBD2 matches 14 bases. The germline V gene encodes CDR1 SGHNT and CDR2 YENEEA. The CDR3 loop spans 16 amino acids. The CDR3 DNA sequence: TGTGACAGCAGCTTAGGACTAGCGGGAGGCTGGGATACGCAGTATTTT. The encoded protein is CDSSLGLAGGWDTQYF.

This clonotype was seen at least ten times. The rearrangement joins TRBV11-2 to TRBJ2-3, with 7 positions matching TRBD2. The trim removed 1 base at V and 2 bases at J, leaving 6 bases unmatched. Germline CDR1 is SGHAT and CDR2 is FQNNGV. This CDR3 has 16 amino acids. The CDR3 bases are TGTGCCAGCAGCTTAGGTCCTAGCGGAAACACAGATACGCAGTATTTT. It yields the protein CASSLGPSGNTDTQYF.

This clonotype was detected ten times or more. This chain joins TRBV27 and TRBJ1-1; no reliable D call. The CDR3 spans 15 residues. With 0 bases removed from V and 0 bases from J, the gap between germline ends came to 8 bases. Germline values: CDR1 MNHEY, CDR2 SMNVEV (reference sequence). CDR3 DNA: TGTGCCAGCAGTTTATCGTTGGCACTGAACACTGAAGCTTTCTTT. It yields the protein CASSLSLALNTEAFF.

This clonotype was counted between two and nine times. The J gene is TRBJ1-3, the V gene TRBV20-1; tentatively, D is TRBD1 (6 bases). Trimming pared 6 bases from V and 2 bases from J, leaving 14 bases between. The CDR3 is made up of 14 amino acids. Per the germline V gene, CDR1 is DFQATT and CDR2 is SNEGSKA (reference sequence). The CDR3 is CSATTGTPGNTIYF. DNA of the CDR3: TGCAGTGCAACTACCGGGACACCTGGAAACACCATATATTTT.

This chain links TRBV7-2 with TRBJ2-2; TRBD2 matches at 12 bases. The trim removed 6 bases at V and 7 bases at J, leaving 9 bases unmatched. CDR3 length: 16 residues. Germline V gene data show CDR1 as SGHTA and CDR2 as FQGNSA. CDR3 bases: TGTGCCAGCAGGACCCGACTAGCGGGAGAAGGCGGGGAGCTGTTTTTT. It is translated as CASRTRLAGEGGELFF.

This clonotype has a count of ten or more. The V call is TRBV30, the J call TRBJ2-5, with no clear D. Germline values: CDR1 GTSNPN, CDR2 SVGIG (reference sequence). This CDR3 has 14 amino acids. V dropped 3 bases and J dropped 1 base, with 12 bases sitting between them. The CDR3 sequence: CAWSDRLLQETQYF. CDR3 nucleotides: TGTGCCTGGAGCGATCGACTGCTCCAAGAGACCCAGTACTTC.

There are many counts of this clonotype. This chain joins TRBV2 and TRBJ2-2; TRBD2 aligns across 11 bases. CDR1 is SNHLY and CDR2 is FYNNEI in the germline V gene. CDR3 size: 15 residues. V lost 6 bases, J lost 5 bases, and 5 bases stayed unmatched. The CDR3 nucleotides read TGTGCCAGCAGGGTACTAGCGGGAGCTACCGGGGAGCTGTTTTTT. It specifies CASRVLAGATGELFF.

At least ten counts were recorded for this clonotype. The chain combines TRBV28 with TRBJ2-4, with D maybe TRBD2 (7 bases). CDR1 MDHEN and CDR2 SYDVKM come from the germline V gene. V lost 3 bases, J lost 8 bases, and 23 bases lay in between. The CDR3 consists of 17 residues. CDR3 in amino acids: CASSFPPDRGEGDIQYF. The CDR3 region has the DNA TGTGCCAGCAGTTTTCCTCCTGACAGAGGGGAGGGGGACATTCAGTACTTC.

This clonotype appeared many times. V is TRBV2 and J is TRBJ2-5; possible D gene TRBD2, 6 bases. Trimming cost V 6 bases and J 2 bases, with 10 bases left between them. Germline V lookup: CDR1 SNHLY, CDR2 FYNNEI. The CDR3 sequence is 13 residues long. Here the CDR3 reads CASRREPQETQYF. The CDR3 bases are TGTGCCAGCAGACGGGAGCCACAAGAGACCCAGTACTTC.

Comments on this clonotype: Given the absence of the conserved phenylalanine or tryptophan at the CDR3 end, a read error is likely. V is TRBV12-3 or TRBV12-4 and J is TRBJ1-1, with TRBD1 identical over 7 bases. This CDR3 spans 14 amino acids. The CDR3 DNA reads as TGTGCCAGCAGTCCCAGGGGGGGGAGCACTGTAGCTTTCTCT. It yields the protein CASSPRGGSTVAFS.

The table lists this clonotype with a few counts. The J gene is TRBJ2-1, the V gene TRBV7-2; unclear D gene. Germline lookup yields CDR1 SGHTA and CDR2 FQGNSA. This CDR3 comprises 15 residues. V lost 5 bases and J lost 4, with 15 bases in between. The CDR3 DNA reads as TGTGCCAGCAGCCGATCTCCACACGAATACAATGAGCAGTTCTTC. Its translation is CASSRSPHEYNEQFF.

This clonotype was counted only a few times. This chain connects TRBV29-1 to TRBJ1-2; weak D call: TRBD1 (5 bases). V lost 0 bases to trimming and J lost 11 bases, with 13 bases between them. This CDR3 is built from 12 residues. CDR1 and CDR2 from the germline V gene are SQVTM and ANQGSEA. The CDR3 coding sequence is TGCAGCGTTGAAGATCGTCCAGGGAGGTACACCTTC. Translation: CSVEDRPGRYTF. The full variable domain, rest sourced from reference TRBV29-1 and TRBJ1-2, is SAVISQKPSRDICQRGTSLTIQCQVDSQVTMMFWYRQQPGQSLTLIATANQGSEATYESGFVIDKFPISRPNLTFSTLTVSNMSPEDSSIYLCSVEDRPGRYTFGSGTRLTVV.

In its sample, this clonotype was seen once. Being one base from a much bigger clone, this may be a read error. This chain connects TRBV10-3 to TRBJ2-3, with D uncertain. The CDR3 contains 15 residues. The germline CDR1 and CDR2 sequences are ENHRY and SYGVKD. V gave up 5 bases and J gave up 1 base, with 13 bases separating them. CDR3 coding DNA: TGTGCCATCAGTCTTAGCAGGAGTGGCACAGATACGCAGTATTTT. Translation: CAISLSRSGTDTQYF.

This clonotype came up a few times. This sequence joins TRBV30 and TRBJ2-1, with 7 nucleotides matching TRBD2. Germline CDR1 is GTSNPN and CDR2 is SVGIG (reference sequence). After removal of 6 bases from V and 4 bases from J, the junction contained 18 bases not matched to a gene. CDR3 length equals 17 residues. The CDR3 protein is CACSNCWPGRAYNEQFF. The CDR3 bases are TGTGCCTGTTCAAATTGCTGGCCGGGGAGGGCTTACAATGAGCAGTTCTTC.

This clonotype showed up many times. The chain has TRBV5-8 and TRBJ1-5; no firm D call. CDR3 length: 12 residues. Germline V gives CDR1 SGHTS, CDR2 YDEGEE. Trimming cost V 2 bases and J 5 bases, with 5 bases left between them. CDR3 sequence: CASSFRDQPQHF. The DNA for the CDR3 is TGTGCCAGCAGCTTCCGGGATCAGCCCCAGCATTTT.

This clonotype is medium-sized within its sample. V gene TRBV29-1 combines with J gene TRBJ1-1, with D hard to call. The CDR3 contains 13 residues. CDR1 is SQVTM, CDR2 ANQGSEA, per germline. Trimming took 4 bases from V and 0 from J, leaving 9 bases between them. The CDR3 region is CSVGAAMNTEAFF. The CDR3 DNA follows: TGCAGCGTTGGGGCAGCGATGAACACTGAAGCTTTCTTT.

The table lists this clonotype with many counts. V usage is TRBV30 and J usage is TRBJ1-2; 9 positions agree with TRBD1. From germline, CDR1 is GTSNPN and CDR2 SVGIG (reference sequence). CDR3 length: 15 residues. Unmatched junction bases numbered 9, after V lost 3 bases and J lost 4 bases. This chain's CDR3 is CAWSDTGGLPYGYTF. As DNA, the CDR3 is TGTGCCTGGAGCGATACAGGGGGCCTTCCCTATGGCTACACCTTC.